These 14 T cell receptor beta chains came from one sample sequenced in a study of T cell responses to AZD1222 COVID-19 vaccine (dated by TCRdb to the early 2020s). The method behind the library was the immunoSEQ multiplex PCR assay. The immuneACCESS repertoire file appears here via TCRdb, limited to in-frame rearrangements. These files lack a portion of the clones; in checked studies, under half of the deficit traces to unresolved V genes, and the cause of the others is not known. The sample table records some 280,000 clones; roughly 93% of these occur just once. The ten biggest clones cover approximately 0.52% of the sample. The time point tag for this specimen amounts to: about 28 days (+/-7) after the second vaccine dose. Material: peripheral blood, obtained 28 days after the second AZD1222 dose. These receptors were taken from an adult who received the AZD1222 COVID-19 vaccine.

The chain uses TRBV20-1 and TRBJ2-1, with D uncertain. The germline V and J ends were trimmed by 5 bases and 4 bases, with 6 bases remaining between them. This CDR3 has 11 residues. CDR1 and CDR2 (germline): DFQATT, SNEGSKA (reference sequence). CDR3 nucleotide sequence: TGCAGTGCTCCATTATACAATGAGCAGTTCTTC. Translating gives CSAPLYNEQFF.

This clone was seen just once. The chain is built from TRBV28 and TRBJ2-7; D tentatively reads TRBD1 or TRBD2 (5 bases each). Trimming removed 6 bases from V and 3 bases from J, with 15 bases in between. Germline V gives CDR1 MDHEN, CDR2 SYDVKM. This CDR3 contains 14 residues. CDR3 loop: CASSPPGSRYEQYF. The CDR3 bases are TGTGCCAGCAGCCCCCCAGGGAGTCGCTACGAGCAGTACTTC. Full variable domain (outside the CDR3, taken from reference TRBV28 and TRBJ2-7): DVKVTQSSRYLVKRTGEKVFLECVQDMDHENMFWYRQDPGLGLRLIYFSYDVKMKEKGDIPEGYSVSREKKERFSLILESASTNQTSMYLCASSPPGSRYEQYFGPGTRLTVT.

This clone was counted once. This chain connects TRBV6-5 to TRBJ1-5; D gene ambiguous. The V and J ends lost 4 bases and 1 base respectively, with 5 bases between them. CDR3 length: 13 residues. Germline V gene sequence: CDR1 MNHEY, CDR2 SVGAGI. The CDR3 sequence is CASSSQSNQPQHF. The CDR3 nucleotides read TGTGCCAGCAGTTCTCAAAGCAATCAGCCCCAGCATTTT.

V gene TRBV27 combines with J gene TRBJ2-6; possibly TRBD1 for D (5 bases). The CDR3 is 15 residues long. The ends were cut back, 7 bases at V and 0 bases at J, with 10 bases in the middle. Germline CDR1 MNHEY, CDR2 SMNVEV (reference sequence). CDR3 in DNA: TGTGCCAGCACCCAGGGATTCTCTGGGGCCAACGTCCTGACTTTC. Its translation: CASTQGFSGANVLTF.

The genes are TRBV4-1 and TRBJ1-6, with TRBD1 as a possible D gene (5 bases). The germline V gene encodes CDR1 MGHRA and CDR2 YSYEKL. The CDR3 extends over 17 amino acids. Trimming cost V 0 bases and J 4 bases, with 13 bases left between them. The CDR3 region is CASSQDLGGGYNSPLHF. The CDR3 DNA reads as TGCGCCAGCAGCCAAGATCTGGGGGGAGGGTATAATTCACCCCTCCACTTT.

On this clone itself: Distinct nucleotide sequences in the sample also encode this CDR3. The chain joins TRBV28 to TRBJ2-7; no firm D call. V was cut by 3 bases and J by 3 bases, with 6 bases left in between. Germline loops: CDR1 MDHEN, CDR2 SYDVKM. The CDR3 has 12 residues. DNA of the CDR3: TGTGCCAGCAGTTTTGTCGGCTACGAGCAGTACTTC. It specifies CASSFVGYEQYF.

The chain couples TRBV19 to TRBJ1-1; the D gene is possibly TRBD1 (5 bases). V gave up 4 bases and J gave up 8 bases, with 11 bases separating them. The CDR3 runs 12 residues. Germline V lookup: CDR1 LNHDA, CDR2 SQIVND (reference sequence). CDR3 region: CASSNRQIEAFF. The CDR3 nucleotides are TGTGCCAGTAGTAATCGACAGATAGAAGCTTTCTTT.

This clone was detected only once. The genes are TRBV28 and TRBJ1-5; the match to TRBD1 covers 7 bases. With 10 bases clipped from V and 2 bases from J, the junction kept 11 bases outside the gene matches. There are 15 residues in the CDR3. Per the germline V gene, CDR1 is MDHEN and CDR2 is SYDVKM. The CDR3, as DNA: TGTGCCACCCGGAACCGGGACAGACGCAATCAGCCCCAGCATTTT. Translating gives CATRNRDRRNQPQHF.

CDR3 amino acids: CASSLLPAGGNQPQHF. The DNA for the CDR3 is TGTGCCAGCAGCTTATTACCGGCCGGGGGCAATCAGCCCCAGCATTTT. The chain has TRBV7-2 and TRBJ1-5; D gene uncertain. V lost 2 bases, J lost 2 bases, and 13 bases lay in between. The CDR3 consists of 16 residues. Germline V lookup: CDR1 SGHTA, CDR2 FQGNSA.

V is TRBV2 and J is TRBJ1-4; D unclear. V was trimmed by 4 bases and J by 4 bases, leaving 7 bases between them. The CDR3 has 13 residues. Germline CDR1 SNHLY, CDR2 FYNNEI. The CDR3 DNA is TGTGCCAGCAGTGCGGACCGTAATGAAAAACTGTTTTTT. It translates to CASSADRNEKLFF.

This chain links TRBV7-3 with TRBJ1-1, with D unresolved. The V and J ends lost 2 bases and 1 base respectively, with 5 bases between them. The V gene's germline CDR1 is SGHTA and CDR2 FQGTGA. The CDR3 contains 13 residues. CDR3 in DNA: TGTGCCAGCAGCTTACTGGAGAACACTGAAGCTTTCTTT. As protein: CASSLLENTEAFF.

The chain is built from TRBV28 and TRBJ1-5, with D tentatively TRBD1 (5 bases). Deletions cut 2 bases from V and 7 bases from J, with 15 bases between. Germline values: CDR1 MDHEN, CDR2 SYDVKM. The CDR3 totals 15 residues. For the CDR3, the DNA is TGTGCCAGCAGTTTAGGGGGGGGGAACGGACAGCCCCAGCATTTT. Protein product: CASSLGGGNGQPQHF.

CDR3 DNA sequence: TGTGCCAGCAGTCAGACAGGGCTGACTGAAGCTTTCTTT. Protein sequence: CASSQTGLTEAFF. The genes are TRBV7-9 and TRBJ1-1, with 7 nucleotides matching TRBD1. The CDR3 contains 13 residues. V dropped 6 bases and J dropped 5; count of bases not matched to a gene: 6. Germline lookup yields CDR1 SEHNR and CDR2 FQNEAQ (reference sequence).

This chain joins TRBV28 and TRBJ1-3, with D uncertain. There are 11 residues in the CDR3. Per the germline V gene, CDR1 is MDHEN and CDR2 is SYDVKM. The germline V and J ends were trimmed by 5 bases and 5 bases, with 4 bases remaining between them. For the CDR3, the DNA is TGTGCCAGCAGTCGGCGAAACACCATATATTTT. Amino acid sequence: CASSRRNTIYF. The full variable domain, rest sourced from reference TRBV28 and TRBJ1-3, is DVKVTQSSRYLVKRTGEKVFLECVQDMDHENMFWYRQDPGLGLRLIYFSYDVKMKEKGDIPEGYSVSREKKERFSLILESASTNQTSMYLCASSRRNTIYFGEGSWLTVV.